The next 20 T cell receptor beta chains were all read from a single sample in a study of vaccination and CD4 T cells after COVID-19. The treatment here: 10-day PBMC culture with coronavirus spike peptide pools or control peptides (ViraFEST assay). Cultured CD4+ T cell DNA was sequenced using the Oncomine TCR Beta short-read assay. TCRdb ran MiXCR on the PCR reads and lists one entry per CDR3 protein. The sample includes roughly 20,000 distinct CDR3 sequences, approximately 40% of them seen just once. Their cognate antigens are unknown. Sample: CD4+ T cells from blood, cultured in vitro, taken before SARS-CoV-2 vaccination. The receptors were sampled from a human donor who received a COVID-19 vaccine.

This clonotype was seen more than once but under ten times. The CDR3 sequence: CASSDFGYETQYF. The DNA of the CDR3 is TGCGCCAGCAGTGATTTTGGCTACGAGACCCAGTACTTC. This sequence joins TRBV10-1 and TRBJ2-5; D is unclear. With 3 bases removed from V and 5 bases from J, the gap between germline ends came to 10 bases. CDR1 WNHNN and CDR2 SYGVQD come from the germline V gene (reference sequence). The CDR3 has 13 residues.

This clonotype was seen only a few times. The rearrangement uses TRBV19 and TRBJ2-2, with D possibly TRBD2 on 6 matching bases. The CDR3 runs to 14 residues. Trimming cost V 4 bases and J 6 bases, with 12 bases left between them. Germline values: CDR1 LNHDA, CDR2 SQIVND (reference sequence). CDR3 residues: CASSNLGGAGELFF. The DNA of the CDR3 is TGTGCCAGTAGTAACCTTGGCGGGGCCGGGGAGCTGTTTTTT. The variable domain in full, with the rest retrieved from reference TRBV19 and TRBJ2-2, is DGGITQSPKYLFRKEGQNVTLSCEQNLNHDAMYWYRQDPGQGLRLIYYSQIVNDFQKGDIAEGYSVSREKKESFPLTVTSAQKNPTAFYLCASSNLGGAGELFFGEGSRLTVL.

The rearrangement links TRBV12-3 or TRBV12-4 to TRBJ2-7; tentative D call: TRBD2 (6 bases). Trimming pared 5 bases from V and 4 bases from J, leaving 15 bases between. There are 14 residues in the CDR3. DNA for the CDR3: TGTGCCAGCAGTCCTAGGAGGGGTCAATACGAGCAGTACTTC. Its protein is CASSPRRGQYEQYF.

The chain links TRBV5-1 to TRBJ2-2; tentatively, D is TRBD2 (7 bases). V lost 7 bases, J lost 2 bases, and 12 bases lay in between. CDR1 is SGHRS and CDR2 is YFSETQ in the germline V gene. This CDR3 region has 14 residues. In DNA form, the CDR3 reads TGCGCCAGCGGAACGGGGGGCAACACCGGGGAGCTGTTTTTT. Amino acids: CASGTGGNTGELFF.

Concerning this clonotype: The CDR3 carries no conserved terminal phenylalanine or tryptophan, so it likely arises from a read error. The chain joins TRBV5-4 to TRBJ2-7, with 11 nucleotides matching TRBD2. V was clipped by 3 bases and J by 2 bases; unmatched bases: 1. The CDR3 consists of 14 residues. The germline gives CDR1 SGHNT, CDR2 YYREEE (reference sequence). The CDR3 sequence: CASSSGLAAYEQYL. The CDR3 DNA reads as TGTGCCAGCAGCTCGGGACTAGCGGCCTACGAGCAGTACTTA.

For this clonotype: One end of the junction is discordant with germline, which a read error may explain. The chain joins TRBV6-1 to TRBJ1-3; unclear D gene. Germline loops: CDR1 MNHNS, CDR2 SASEGT. This CDR3 spans 11 amino acids. The CDR3 DNA sequence: TGTGCCAGCAGTAAAGCAAACACCATATATTTT. Translated, it gives CASSKANTIYF.

This sequence joins TRBV5-1 and TRBJ2-1; 8 positions match TRBD2. Germline V gene lookup returns CDR1 SGHRS and CDR2 YFSETQ. The J segment lost 0 bases and the V segment lost 6 bases, leaving 5 bases of the junction unmatched. This CDR3 comprises 15 residues. The CDR3 coding sequence is TGCGCCAGCAAACTAGCGGCCACCTCCTACAATGAGCAGTTCTTC. Translation: CASKLAATSYNEQFF.

The chain recombines TRBV20-1 with TRBJ2-1; 10 bases are shared with TRBD2. There are 14 residues in the CDR3. Germline V gene sequence: CDR1 DFQATT, CDR2 SNEGSKA (reference sequence). Losses at the gene ends were 4 bases for V and 12 bases for J; bases not matched to a gene: 12. The DNA for the CDR3 is TGCAGTGCTATTAGCGGGGGGCCCAGTCTAGCGCAGTTCTTC. Its translation: CSAISGGPSLAQFF.

This clonotype showed up just a few times. J is TRBJ2-3 and V is TRBV7-2, with D possibly being TRBD1 (5 bases). Trimming removed 1 base at V and 5 bases at J, with 19 bases between. The CDR3 has 17 residues. The germline V gene has CDR1 SGHTA and CDR2 FQGNSA. The CDR3 is CASSLVARAPLGDTQYF. DNA for the CDR3: TGTGCCAGCAGCTTAGTGGCCAGGGCCCCTCTGGGAGATACGCAGTATTTT.

This clonotype was picked up a small number of times. The CDR3 DNA is TGTGCCAGCAGCCCAAATGGAGGGGTCGGAACTGAAGCTTTCTTT. As protein: CASSPNGGVGTEAFF. The chain has TRBV11-2 and TRBJ1-1; TRBD1 might be the D (5 bases). This CDR3 spans 15 amino acids. Germline V CDR1 and CDR2: SGHAT, FQNNGV. V was cut by 5 bases and J by 5 bases, with 18 bases left in between.

This clonotype occurred a few times. The chain is built from TRBV20-1 and TRBJ2-7; 16 bases fit TRBD2. The trim removed 5 bases at V and 5 bases at J, leaving 3 bases unmatched. The CDR3 is 14 residues long. Germline V gene data show CDR1 as DFQATT and CDR2 as SNEGSKA (reference sequence). The CDR3 loop reads CSAPGTSGGDEQYF. CDR3 nucleotide sequence: TGCAGTGCTCCCGGGACTAGCGGGGGGGACGAGCAGTACTTC.

This clonotype has just a few counts. CDR3: CASSYGAVYGYTF. The DNA for the CDR3 is TGTGCCAGCAGTTACGGGGCAGTCTATGGCTACACCTTC. This rearrangement joins TRBV6-5 to TRBJ1-2; D perhaps matches TRBD1 (5 bases). Trimming stripped 2 bases from V and 4 bases from J, with 8 bases between. From germline, CDR1 is MNHEY and CDR2 SVGAGI. This CDR3 region has 13 residues.

This clonotype was seen only a few times. This chain connects TRBV6-5 to TRBJ1-2; 7 nucleotides match TRBD1. V lost 0 bases and J lost 2; bases outside the gene matches: 0. Germline CDR1 and CDR2: MNHEY and SVGAGI. The CDR3 is 14 amino acids. CDR3 in amino acids: CASSYSTGNYGYTF. In DNA, the CDR3 is TGTGCCAGCAGTTACTCGACAGGGAACTATGGCTACACCTTC.

Only a few counts were recorded for this clonotype. This chain connects TRBV15 to TRBJ1-5; TRBD1 might be the D (5 bases). CDR3 length: 15 residues. V was pared by 1 base and J by 2 bases, with 9 bases between. In germline, CDR1 is LNHNV, CDR2 YYDKDF (reference sequence). CDR3 coding DNA: TGTGCCACCAGCAGAGTGTTAGGGGGCAATCAGCCCCAGCATTTT. Protein product: CATSRVLGGNQPQHF.

There are a few counts of this clonotype. The chain combines TRBV20-1 with TRBJ1-2; weak D call: TRBD1 (5 bases). V dropped 3 bases and J dropped 6 bases, with 11 bases sitting between them. CDR1 is DFQATT and CDR2 is SNEGSKA in the germline V gene (reference sequence). CDR3 length: 12 residues. CDR3 sequence (DNA): TGCAGTGCTAGTAGGCAGGGAGATGGCTACACCTTC. Translated: CSASRQGDGYTF.

The V and J genes are TRBV7-2 and TRBJ2-7, with TRBD1 matching 8 bases. The CDR3 length is 14 residues. CDR1 SGHTA and CDR2 FQGNSA come from the germline V gene. The ends lost 2 bases at V and 8 bases at J; junction bases unmatched: 8. The CDR3 DNA reads TGTGCCAGCAGCTTACGGCCAGGGGGCAACAAGCAGTACTTC. This codes for CASSLRPGGNKQYF.

The V and J genes are TRBV20-1 and TRBJ2-5; D might be TRBD2 (5 bases). Trimming removed 6 bases from V and 4 bases from J, with 18 bases in between. Germline CDR1 reads DFQATT; CDR2 reads SNEGSKA (reference sequence). CDR3 length equals 14 residues. The CDR3 DNA is TGCAGTGCCAACCTCGGGGATGGAGGAGAGACCCAGTACTTC. Its translation: CSANLGDGGETQYF.

The chain uses TRBV20-1 and TRBJ1-2; D perhaps matches TRBD1 (6 bases). This CDR3 has 11 residues. Trimming pared 6 bases from V and 12 bases from J, leaving 17 bases between. Germline V gene lookup returns CDR1 DFQATT and CDR2 SNEGSKA (reference sequence). The CDR3 nucleotides are TGCAGTGCCATAGGAAACGGGGACAACACCTTC. Protein: CSAIGNGDNTF.

This chain joins TRBV5-6 and TRBJ1-5; 9 bases line up with TRBD1. From germline, CDR1 is SGHDT and CDR2 YYEEEE. The CDR3 spans 14 residues. V was clipped by 4 bases and J by 6 bases; unmatched bases: 5. The CDR3 sequence: CASSRTGAGQPQHF. CDR3 DNA sequence: TGTGCCAGCAGCCGGACAGGGGCGGGTCAGCCCCAGCATTTT.

CDR3 amino acids: CASSSPGLADEQYF. The CDR3 DNA sequence: TGTGCCAGCAGTTCTCCGGGACTAGCGGACGAGCAGTACTTC. This chain links TRBV6-2 or TRBV6-3 with TRBJ2-7; 11 positions agree with TRBD2. Germline-derived CDR1 and CDR2 are MNHEY and SVGEGT. CDR3 size: 14 residues. The junction had 4 bases not matched to a gene; V was cut back by 4 bases and J by 5 bases.